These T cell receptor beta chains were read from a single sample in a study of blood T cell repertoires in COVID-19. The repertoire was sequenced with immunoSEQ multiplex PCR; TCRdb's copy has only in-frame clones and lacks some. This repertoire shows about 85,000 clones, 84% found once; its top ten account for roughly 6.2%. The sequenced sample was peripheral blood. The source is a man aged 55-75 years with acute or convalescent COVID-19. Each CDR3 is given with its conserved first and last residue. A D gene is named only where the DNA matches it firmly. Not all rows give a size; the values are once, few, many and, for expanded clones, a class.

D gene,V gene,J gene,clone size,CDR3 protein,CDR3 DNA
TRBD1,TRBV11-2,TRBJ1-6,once,CASSVPGQVVGSLHF,TGTGCCAGCAGCGTTCCGGGACAGGTGGTGGGGTCCCTCCACTTT
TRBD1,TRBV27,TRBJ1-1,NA,CASSVGQLTLNTEAFF,TGTGCCAGCAGTGTGGGACAGCTGACTCTGAACACTGAAGCTTTCTTT
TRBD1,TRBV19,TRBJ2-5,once,CASSVQGAETQYF,TGTGCCAGTAGTGTCCAGGGGGCAGAGACCCAGTACTTC
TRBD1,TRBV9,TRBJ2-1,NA,CASSVEDRLGGYNEQFF,TGTGCCAGCAGCGTAGAGGACAGGCTTGGCGGATACAATGAGCAGTTCTTC
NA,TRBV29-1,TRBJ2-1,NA,CSVSGWSSTYNEQFF,TGCAGCGTTTCCGGTTGGAGCTCCACCTACAATGAGCAGTTCTTC
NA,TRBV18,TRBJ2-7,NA,CASSPSGGYEQYF,TGTGCCAGCTCACCATCCGGAGGCTACGAGCAGTACTTC
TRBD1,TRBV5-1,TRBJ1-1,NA,CASSPGGRTEAFF,TGCGCCAGCAGCCCAGGGGGGAGGACTGAAGCTTTCTTT
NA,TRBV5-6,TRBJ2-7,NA,CASSLGRKSYEQYF,TGTGCCAGCAGCTTGGGGCGGAAGTCCTACGAGCAGTACTTC
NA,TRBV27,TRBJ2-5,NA,CASSTARETQYF,TGTGCCAGCAGTACCGCCCGGGAGACCCAGTACTTC
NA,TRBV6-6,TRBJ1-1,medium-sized,CASRIRDTEAFF,TGTGCCAGCAGGATCCGGGACACTGAAGCTTTCTTT
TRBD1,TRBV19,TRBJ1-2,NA,CASYRYRDRKDNYGYTF,TGTGCCAGCTACCGATACCGGGACAGGAAAGATAACTATGGCTACACCTTC
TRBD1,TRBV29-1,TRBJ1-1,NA,CSGSGQGVGTEAFF,TGCAGCGGTTCCGGACAGGGGGTAGGAACTGAAGCTTTCTTT
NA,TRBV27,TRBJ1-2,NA,CASSLGQQYGYTF,TGTGCCAGCAGTTTAGGGCAGCAATATGGCTACACCTTC
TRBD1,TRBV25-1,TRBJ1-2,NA,CASSGLAGQVAYTF,TGTGCCAGCAGTGGGTTAGCCGGACAGGTTGCCTACACCTTC
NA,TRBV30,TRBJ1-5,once,CAWSVSGYSNQPQHF,TGTGCCTGGAGTGTGTCAGGGTATAGCAATCAGCCCCAGCATTTT
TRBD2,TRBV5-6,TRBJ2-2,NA,CASLPFAKGGIGELFF,TGTGCCAGTCTTCCCTTCGCTAAGGGAGGGATCGGGGAGCTGTTTTTT